In this sample, the clone carrying this T cell receptor beta chain turned up once. The target antigen is unknown. The entry originates in a study of T-cell memory formation after mild COVID-19. Study details: TCR clustering was largely donor specific. General observations from the study: A second wave expanding day 15 to 37 was CD4+-biased; contracting clones were balanced. Clonal second-wave expansions that peaked on day 37 had unconfirmed SARS-CoV-2 specificity.

This CDR3 is 12 amino acids long. V gave up 0 bases and J gave up 8 bases, with 7 bases separating them. Per germline, CDR1 MNHNY and CDR2 SVGAGI (reference sequence). TCRdb re-analysed the 5' RACE reads in MiXCR, keeping a single row per CDR3 protein. There are about 260,000 distinct CDR3 sequences in the sample; around 15% occur only once, and 22% lies in the top ten. Input material: PBMCs or a T cell subset sorted from them (not recorded which). The TCR sequence derives from a man between 18 and 29 years old who had mild COVID-19 (a few samples of this study predate the infection). Cell type and time point are not known. V is TRBV6-6 and J is TRBJ1-1, with no clear D. CDR3 loop: CASSYSEDEAFF. The CDR3, as DNA: TGTGCCAGCAGTTACTCGGAGGACGAAGCTTTCTTT.